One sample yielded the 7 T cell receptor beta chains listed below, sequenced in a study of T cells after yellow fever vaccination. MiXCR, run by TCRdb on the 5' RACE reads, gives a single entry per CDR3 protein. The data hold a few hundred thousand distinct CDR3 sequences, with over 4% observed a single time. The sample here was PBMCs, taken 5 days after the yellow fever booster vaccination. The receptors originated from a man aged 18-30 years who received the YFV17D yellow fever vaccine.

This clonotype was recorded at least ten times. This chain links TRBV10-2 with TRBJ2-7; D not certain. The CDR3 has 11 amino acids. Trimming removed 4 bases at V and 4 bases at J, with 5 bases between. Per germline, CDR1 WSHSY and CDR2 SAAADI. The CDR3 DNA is TGCGCCAGCAGTGGCGGTTACGAGCAGTACGTC. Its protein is CASSGGYEQYV.

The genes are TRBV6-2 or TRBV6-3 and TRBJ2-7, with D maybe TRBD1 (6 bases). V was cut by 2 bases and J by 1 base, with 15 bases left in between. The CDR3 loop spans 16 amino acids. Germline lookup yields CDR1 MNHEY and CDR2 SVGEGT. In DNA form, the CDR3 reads TGTGCCAGCAGTTACGTCGTTTGGGGGCCTTCCTACGAGCAGTACTTC. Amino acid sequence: CASSYVVWGPSYEQYF.

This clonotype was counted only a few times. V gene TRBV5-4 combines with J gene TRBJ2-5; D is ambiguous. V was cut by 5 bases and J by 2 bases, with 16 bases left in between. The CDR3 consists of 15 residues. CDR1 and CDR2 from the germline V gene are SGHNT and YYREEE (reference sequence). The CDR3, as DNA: TGTGCCAGCAGACTCGACTTGGCCACACAAGAGACCCAGTACTTC. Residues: CASRLDLATQETQYF.

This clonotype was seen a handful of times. Here the CDR3 reads CASSSGWGLSSYEQYF. Here the CDR3 DNA reads TGTGCCAGCAGCTCCGGCTGGGGACTCAGCTCCTACGAGCAGTACTTC. V usage is TRBV13 and J usage is TRBJ2-7; possibly TRBD2 for D (6 bases). Trimming stripped 4 bases from V and 0 bases from J, with 16 bases between. CDR3 length: 16 amino acids. CDR1 and CDR2 (germline): PRHDT, FYEKMQ (reference sequence).

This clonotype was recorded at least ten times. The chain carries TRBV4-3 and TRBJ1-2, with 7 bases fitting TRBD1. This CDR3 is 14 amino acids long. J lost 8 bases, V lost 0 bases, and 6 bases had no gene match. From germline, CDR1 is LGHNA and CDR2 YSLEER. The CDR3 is CASSQDEGARGYTF. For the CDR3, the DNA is TGCGCCAGCAGCCAAGATGAGGGGGCGCGGGGCTACACCTTC.

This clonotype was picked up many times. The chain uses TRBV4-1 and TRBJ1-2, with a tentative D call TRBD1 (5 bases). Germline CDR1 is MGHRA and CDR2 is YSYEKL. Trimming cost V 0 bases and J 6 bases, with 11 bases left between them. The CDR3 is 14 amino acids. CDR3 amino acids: CASSQDQGRDGYTF. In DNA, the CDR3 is TGCGCCAGCAGCCAAGACCAGGGTAGGGATGGCTACACCTTC.

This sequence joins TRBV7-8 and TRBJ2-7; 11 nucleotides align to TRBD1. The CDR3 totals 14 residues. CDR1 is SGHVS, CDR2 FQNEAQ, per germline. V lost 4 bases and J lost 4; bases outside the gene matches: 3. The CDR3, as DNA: TGTGCCAGCAGCTCGGGACAGGGGGTTTACGAGCAGTACTTC. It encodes CASSSGQGVYEQYF.